This T cell receptor (gamma chain) was identified during a study of intestinal T cells in coeliac disease. The TRG library came from 150 to 250 ng of biopsy DNA amplified with LymphoTrack primers. TCRdb used CATT to re-call clones from the multiplex PCR reads. The table includes about 400 gamma-chain clones, roughly three fifths detected once. More than 8 formalin-fixed paraffin-embedded scrolls, each 5 µm thick, supplied each case's genomic DNA. Sequencing used a duodenal biopsy. The receptors were sampled from a human donor who served as a control with a normal duodenal biopsy, not a healthy volunteer.

This chain links TRGV2 with TRGJP1. There are 13 residues in the CDR3. V lost 4 bases and J lost 1; bases outside the gene matches: 0. The germline V gene encodes CDR1 EGSNGY and CDR2 YDSYNSKV. The CDR3: CATWDTTGWFKIF. CDR3 nucleotide sequence: TGTGCCACCTGGGATACCACTGGTTGGTTCAAGATATTT.